A selection of T cell receptor beta chains follows, all from one sample in a study of memory CD4+ T cells and cytomegalovirus serostatus. Clones were read by immunoSEQ multiplex PCR, and TCRdb kept only the in-frame ones, dropping some. The table has tens of thousands of clones, 75% to 85% seen once. Sequences were obtained from memory CD4+ T cells from blood. These receptor sequences come from an adult in good health and CMV-seronegative. Both conserved end residues are part of each CDR3. Fields, in order: V gene, clone size, J gene, D gene, CDR3 protein, CDR3 DNA. A D gene is named only where the DNA matches it firmly. Expanded clones get a size class; other rows say once, few or many, or leave the size out.

>TRBV14|NA|TRBJ2-3|TRBD2
CASSQYGLANTDTQYF
TGTGCCAGCAGCCAATACGGACTAGCCAACACAGATACGCAGTATTTT
>TRBV29-1|NA|TRBJ1-1|NA
CSVAGPNTEAFF
TGCAGCGTTGCGGGCCCGAACACTGAAGCTTTCTTT
>TRBV2|few|TRBJ1-1|NA
CATQREVDTEAFF
TGTGCCACCCAAAGGGAGGTGGACACTGAAGCTTTCTTT
>TRBV7-9|NA|TRBJ1-2|NA
CASSYSVGIYGYTF
TGTGCCAGCAGCTATAGTGTAGGCATCTATGGCTACACCTTC
>TRBV6-1|NA|TRBJ2-7|NA
CASRGLYEQYF
TGTGCCAGCAGGGGCCTCTACGAGCAGTACTTC
>TRBV29-1|NA|TRBJ2-2|NA
CSVEGGGGELFF
TGCAGCGTTGAGGGGGGCGGCGGGGAGCTGTTTTTT
>TRBV18|NA|TRBJ2-5|TRBD1
CASSQGQGSQETQYF
TGTGCCAGCTCGCAGGGACAGGGATCTCAAGAGACCCAGTACTTC
>TRBV2|NA|TRBJ2-1|NA
CASSVLAPYNEQFF
TGTGCCAGCAGTGTCCTAGCCCCCTACAATGAGCAGTTCTTC
>TRBV9|few|TRBJ2-3|TRBD1
CASSPRTGGTDTQYF
TGTGCCAGCAGCCCCAGGACAGGGGGCACAGATACGCAGTATTTT
>TRBV29-1|NA|TRBJ2-7|NA
CSVASGPDYEQYF
TGCAGCGTTGCGAGCGGTCCCGACTACGAGCAGTACTTC
>TRBV4-1|NA|TRBJ2-4|NA
CASSHSLMGQADIQYF
TGCGCCAGCAGCCATAGCTTGATGGGGCAGGCGGACATTCAGTACTTC
>TRBV2|NA|TRBJ1-5|NA
CASRDSYSNQPQHF
TGTGCCAGCAGGGACAGTTATAGCAATCAGCCCCAGCATTTT
>TRBV7-2|once|TRBJ1-2|NA
CASSLSQTYGYTF
TGTGCCAGCAGCTTAAGTCAGACCTATGGCTACACCTTC
>TRBV2|NA|TRBJ1-3|NA
CASSGNSASSGNTIYF
TGTGCCAGCAGTGGTAACTCAGCGAGCTCTGGAAACACCATATATTTT
>TRBV19|NA|TRBJ1-2|NA
CAAEGNYGYTF
TGTGCAGCGGAGGGTAACTATGGCTACACCTTC
>TRBV12-5|NA|TRBJ2-3|NA
CASASPVVGTQYF
TGTGCTAGTGCCTCCCCGGTAGTGGGTACGCAGTATTTT
>TRBV6-5|NA|TRBJ2-6|NA
CASSPGGYVLTF
TGTGCCAGCAGCCCTGGAGGGTACGTCCTGACTTTC
>TRBV29-1|NA|TRBJ1-2|NA
CSVQIVGGYTF
TGCAGCGTACAAATCGTGGGTGGCTACACCTTC
>TRBV19|NA|TRBJ2-7|TRBD1
CASSVDRGEQYF
TGTGCCAGTAGTGTGGACAGGGGCGAGCAGTACTTC
>TRBV18|NA|TRBJ1-2|NA
CASSLDDGGYTF
TGTGCCAGCTCGCTCGACGACGGCGGCTACACCTTC
>TRBV6-6|NA|TRBJ1-2|NA
CAIDDRTANYGYTF
TGTGCCATCGACGACAGAACCGCTAACTATGGCTACACCTTC
>TRBV6-5|NA|TRBJ1-2|TRBD1
CASSRQTGYYGYTF
TGTGCCAGCAGTCGACAGACAGGGTACTATGGCTACACCTTC
>TRBV12-2|NA|TRBJ2-2|NA
CASRSRGPEIAGELFF
TGTGCAAGTCGCTCCAGGGGTCCGGAGATTGCCGGGGAGCTGTTTTTT
>TRBV6-6|NA|TRBJ1-5|NA
CASSYPRDYGYQPQHF
TGTGCCAGCAGTTACCCACGGGATTACGGGTATCAGCCCCAGCATTTT
>TRBV5-1|NA|TRBJ2-7|NA
CASSLIISSYEQYF
TGCGCCAGCAGCTTGATCATCTCCTCCTACGAGCAGTACTTC
>TRBV6-1|NA|TRBJ1-4|TRBD1
CASSAHRGGNEKLFF
TGTGCCAGCAGTGCCCACAGGGGGGGGAATGAAAAACTGTTTTTT
>TRBV5-5|NA|TRBJ1-5|NA
CASRRDLVASPQHF
TGTGCCAGCAGGCGGGACTTGGTGGCTAGTCCCCAGCATTTT
>TRBV4-3|NA|TRBJ2-2|TRBD1
CASSQWTGRSTGELFF
TGCGCCAGCAGCCAGTGGACAGGGCGTAGCACCGGGGAGCTGTTTTTT
>TRBV28|NA|TRBJ1-2|NA
CASTTGPYGYTF
TGTGCCAGCACCACAGGGCCCTATGGCTACACCTTC
>TRBV28|NA|TRBJ1-5|NA
CASSSLWPQHF
TGTGCCAGCAGTAGCCTTTGGCCCCAGCATTTT
>TRBV7-9|NA|TRBJ2-3|TRBD2
CASSLPWRLAGGTDTQYF
TGTGCCAGCAGCTTACCCTGGAGACTAGCGGGGGGCACAGATACGCAGTATTTT
>TRBV30|NA|TRBJ1-4|TRBD1
CAWGQGGGEKLFF
TGTGCCTGGGGACAGGGTGGCGGTGAAAAACTGTTTTTT
>TRBV19|NA|TRBJ1-2|TRBD1
CASRRDRAFYGYTF
TGTGCCAGTAGGCGGGACAGGGCATTCTATGGCTACACCTTC
>TRBV13|few|TRBJ2-7|TRBD2
CASSTSGGAYEQYF
TGTGCCAGCAGCACTAGCGGGGGGGCCTACGAGCAGTACTTC
>TRBV7-2|NA|TRBJ2-2|NA
CASSYASPPNTGELFF
TGTGCCAGCAGCTATGCTAGCCCACCAAACACCGGGGAGCTGTTTTTT